This TCR beta chain was profiled in a study of blood T cell repertoires in COVID-19. About the study: COVID-19 samples from acute and convalescent phases originated in the United States, Italy and Spain.

Patients of the Seattle cohort, enrolled during active infection, were followed longitudinally. The CDR3 is 16 residues long. Germline CDR1 SGHRS, CDR2 YFSETQ. V lost 1 base to trimming and J lost 0 bases; unmatched junction nucleotides: 4. The authors' processing: Reference gene primers were amplified, and this amplification served to estimate nucleated cell counts. Sequencing was performed with immunoSEQ multiplex PCR; in TCRdb, only in-frame clones are kept and a portion is missing. Clone size and V and J calls were adopted from that table, with D and trimming inferred from the DNA. This sample has about 290,000 clones, with approximately 89% found just once.

This clonotype originated in a woman in her twenties or thirties with COVID-19, enrolled during active disease. Sequencing was carried out using peripheral blood. The J gene is TRBJ2-1, the V gene TRBV5-1, with 7 bases lining up with TRBD2. The CDR3 region has the DNA TGCGCCAGCAGCTTGCAACCGGGAGGCTCCTACAATGAGCAGTTCTTC. Protein: CASSLQPGGSYNEQFF.